This T cell receptor beta chain was observed in a study of T cells in Graves' hyperthyroidism and ophthalmopathy. CDR1 and CDR2 (germline): SGHTA, FQGNSA. This CDR3 has 16 residues. The junction had 8 bases not matched to a gene; V was cut back by 1 base and J by 5 bases. RNA transcripts provided the source from which TCR beta CDR3 regions were amplified. RT-PCR in the first round (using the HTBI primer set) targeted the TCR CDR3. TCRdb re-called the multiplex PCR reads through MiXCR, storing one row per CDR3 protein. This sample yields 500,000 to 700,000 distinct CDR3 sequences, of which approximately 16% are seen a single time; 15% to 20% belongs to the top ten. Study-wide results and caveats: Blood samples included most of the expanded thyroid clonotypes exceeding 0.001. For ophthalmopathy, model prediction preceded onset by a median 6.5 months.

This clonotype showed up many times. Its antigen remains unknown. Fresh peripheral blood, more than 8 ml of it, supplied the PBMCs. The chain recombines TRBV7-2 with TRBJ2-5; TRBD2 agrees at 9 bases. The receptor comes from a woman younger than 30 with Graves' hyperthyroidism. Sequencing used blood. The CDR3 sequence: CASSLVREGRRETQYF. The CDR3 coding sequence is TGTGCCAGCAGCTTAGTGCGGGAGGGAAGGCGGGAGACCCAGTACTTC.